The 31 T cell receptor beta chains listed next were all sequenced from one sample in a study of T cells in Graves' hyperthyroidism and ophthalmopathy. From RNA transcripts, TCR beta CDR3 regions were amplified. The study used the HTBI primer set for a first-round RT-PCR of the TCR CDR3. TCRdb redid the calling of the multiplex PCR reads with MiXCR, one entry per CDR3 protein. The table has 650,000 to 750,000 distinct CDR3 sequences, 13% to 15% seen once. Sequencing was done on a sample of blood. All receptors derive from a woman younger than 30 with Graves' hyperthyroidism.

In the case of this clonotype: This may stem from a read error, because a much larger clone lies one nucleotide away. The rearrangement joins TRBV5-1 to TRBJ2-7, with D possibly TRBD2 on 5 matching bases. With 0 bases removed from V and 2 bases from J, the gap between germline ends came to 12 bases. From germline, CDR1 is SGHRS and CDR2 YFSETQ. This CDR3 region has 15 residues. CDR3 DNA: TGCGCCAGCAGCTTGGTTGGCTTGGGAGCCTACGAGCAGTACTTC. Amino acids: CASSLVGLGAYEQYF.

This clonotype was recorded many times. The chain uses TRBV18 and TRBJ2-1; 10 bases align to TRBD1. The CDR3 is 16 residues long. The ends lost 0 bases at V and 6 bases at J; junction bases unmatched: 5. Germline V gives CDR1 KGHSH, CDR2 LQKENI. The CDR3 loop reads CASSPPRGQGGNEQFF. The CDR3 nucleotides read TGTGCCAGCTCACCACCCAGAGGACAGGGGGGCAATGAGCAGTTCTTC.

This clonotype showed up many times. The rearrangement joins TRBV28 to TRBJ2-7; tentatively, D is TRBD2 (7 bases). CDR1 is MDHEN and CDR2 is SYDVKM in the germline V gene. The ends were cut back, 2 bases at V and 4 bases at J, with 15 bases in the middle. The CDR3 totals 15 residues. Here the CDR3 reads CASSLRGGRAYEQYF. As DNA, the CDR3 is TGTGCCAGCAGTTTAAGGGGGGGGAGGGCATACGAGCAGTACTTC.

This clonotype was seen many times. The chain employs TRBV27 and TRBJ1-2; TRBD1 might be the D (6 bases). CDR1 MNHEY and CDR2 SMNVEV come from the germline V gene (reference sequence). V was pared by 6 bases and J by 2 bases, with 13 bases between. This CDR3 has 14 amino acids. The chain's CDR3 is CASSRTASNYGYTF. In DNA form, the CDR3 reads TGTGCCAGCAGCCGGACAGCTTCCAACTATGGCTACACCTTC.

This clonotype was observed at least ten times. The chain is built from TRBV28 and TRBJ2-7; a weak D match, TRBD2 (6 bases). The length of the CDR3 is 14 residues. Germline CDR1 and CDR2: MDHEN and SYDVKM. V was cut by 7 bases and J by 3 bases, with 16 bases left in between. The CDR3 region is CASTTTASDYEQYF. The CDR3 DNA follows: TGTGCCAGCACGACCACTGCTAGCGACTACGAGCAGTACTTC. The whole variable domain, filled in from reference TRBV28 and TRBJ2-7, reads DVKVTQSSRYLVKRTGEKVFLECVQDMDHENMFWYRQDPGLGLRLIYFSYDVKMKEKGDIPEGYSVSREKKERFSLILESASTNQTSMYLCASTTTASDYEQYFGPGTRLTVT.

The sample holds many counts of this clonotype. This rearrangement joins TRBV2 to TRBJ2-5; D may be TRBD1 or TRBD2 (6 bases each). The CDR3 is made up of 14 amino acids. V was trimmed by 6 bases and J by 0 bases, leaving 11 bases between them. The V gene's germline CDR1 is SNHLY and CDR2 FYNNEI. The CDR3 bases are TGTGCCAGCAGGAAGGGGGGAAACCAAGAGACCCAGTACTTC. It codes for CASRKGGNQETQYF. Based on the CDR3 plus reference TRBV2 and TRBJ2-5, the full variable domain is EPEVTQTPSHQVTQMGQEVILRCVPISNHLYFYWYRQILGQKVEFLVSFYNNEISEKSEIFDDQFSVERPDGSNFTLKIRSTKLEDSAMYFCASRKGGNQETQYFGPGTRLLVL.

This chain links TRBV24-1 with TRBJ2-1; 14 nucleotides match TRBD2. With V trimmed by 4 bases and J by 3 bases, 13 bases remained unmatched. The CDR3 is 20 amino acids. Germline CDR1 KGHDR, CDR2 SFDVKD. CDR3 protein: CATSESTVGLAGVDYNEQFF. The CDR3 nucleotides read TGTGCCACCAGTGAGTCGACAGTGGGACTAGCGGGAGTTGACTACAATGAGCAGTTCTTC.

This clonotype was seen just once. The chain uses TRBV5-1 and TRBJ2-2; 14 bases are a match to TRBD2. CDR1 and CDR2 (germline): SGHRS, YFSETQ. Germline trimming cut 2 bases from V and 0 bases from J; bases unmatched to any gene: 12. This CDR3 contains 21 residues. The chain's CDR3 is CASSLLTSGRAYDSNTGELFF. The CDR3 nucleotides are TGCGCCAGCAGCTTACTGACTAGCGGGAGGGCCTACGACTCGAACACCGGGGAGCTGTTTTTT. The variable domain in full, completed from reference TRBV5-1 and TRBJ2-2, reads KAGVTQTPRYLIKTRGQQVTLSCSPISGHRSVSWYQQTPGQGLQFLFEYFSETQRNKGNFPGRFSGRQFSNSRSEMNVSTLELGDSALYLCASSLLTSGRAYDSNTGELFFGEGSRLTVL.

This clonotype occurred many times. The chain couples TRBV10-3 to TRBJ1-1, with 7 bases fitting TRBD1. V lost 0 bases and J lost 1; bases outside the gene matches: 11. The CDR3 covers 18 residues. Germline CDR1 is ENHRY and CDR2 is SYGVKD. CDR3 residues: CAISESQLRQGGNTEAFF. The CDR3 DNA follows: TGTGCCATCAGTGAGTCTCAACTTAGACAGGGTGGGAACACTGAAGCTTTCTTT.

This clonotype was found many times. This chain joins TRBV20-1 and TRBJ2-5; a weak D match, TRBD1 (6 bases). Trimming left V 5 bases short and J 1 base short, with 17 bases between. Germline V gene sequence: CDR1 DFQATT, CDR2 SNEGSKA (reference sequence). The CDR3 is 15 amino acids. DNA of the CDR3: TGCAGTGCTCCTCACCGACAGGTTTCCCAAGAGACCCAGTACTTC. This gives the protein CSAPHRQVSQETQYF.

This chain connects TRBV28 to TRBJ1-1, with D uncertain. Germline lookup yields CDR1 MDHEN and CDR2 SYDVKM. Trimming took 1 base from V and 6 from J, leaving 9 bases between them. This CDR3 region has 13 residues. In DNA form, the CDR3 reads TGTGCCAGCAGTTTATTTGAGTCCGCTGAAGCTTTCTTT. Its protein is CASSLFESAEAFF.

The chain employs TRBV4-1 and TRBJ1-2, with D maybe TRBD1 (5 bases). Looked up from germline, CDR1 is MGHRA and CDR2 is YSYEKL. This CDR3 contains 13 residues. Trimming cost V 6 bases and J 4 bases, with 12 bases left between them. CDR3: CASRPQGLYGYTF. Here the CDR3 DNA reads TGCGCCAGCAGACCTCAGGGTCTCTATGGCTACACCTTC.

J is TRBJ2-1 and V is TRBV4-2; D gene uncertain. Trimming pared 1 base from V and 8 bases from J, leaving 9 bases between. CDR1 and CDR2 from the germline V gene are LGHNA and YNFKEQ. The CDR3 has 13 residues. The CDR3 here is CASSQAPSDEQFF. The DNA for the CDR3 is TGTGCCAGCAGCCAAGCCCCATCCGATGAGCAGTTCTTC.

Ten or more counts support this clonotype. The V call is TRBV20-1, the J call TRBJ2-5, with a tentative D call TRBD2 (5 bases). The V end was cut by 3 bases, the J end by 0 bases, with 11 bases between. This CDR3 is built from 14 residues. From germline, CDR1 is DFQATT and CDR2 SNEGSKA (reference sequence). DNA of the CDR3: TGCAGTGCTAGCGGACTGGAAAACCAAGAGACCCAGTACTTC. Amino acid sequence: CSASGLENQETQYF.

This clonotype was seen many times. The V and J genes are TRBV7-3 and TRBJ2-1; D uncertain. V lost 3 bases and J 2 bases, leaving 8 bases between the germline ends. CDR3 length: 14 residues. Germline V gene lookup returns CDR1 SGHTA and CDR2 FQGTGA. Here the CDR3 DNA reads TGTGCCAGCAGCTTTGGTAGTCCCTACAATGAGCAGTTCTTC. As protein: CASSFGSPYNEQFF.

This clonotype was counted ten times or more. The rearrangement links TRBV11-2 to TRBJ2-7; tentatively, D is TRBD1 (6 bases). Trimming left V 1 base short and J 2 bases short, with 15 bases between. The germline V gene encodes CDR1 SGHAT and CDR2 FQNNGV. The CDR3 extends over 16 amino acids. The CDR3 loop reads CASSLGRGNLAYEQYF. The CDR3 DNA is TGTGCCAGCAGCTTAGGCAGGGGAAATTTGGCCTACGAGCAGTACTTC.

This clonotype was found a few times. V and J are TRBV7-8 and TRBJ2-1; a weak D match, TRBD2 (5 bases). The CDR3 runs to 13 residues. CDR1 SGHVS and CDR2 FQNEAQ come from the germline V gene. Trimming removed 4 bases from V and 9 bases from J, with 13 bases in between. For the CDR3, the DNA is TGTGCCAGCAGCTCCCGGGGAGCAAGTGAGCAGTTCTTC. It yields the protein CASSSRGASEQFF.

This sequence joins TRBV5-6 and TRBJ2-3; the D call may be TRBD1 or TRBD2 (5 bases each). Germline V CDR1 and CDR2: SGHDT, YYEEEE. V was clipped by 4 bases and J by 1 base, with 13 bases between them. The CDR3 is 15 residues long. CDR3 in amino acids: CASSHPRGRTDTQYF. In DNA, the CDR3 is TGTGCCAGCAGCCACCCCCGGGGCCGCACAGATACGCAGTATTTT.

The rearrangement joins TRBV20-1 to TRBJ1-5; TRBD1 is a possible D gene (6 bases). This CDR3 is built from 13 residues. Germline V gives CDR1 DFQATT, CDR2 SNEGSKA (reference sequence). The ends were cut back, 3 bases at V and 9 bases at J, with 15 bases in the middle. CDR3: CSASYTQGRPQHF. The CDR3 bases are TGCAGTGCTAGTTACACACAGGGCCGGCCCCAGCATTTT.

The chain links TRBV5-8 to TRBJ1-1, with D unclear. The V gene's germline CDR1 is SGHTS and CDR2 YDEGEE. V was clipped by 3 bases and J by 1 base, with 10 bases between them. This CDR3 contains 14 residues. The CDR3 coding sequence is TGTGCCAGCAGCTCGCAGGCCGCGAACACTGAAGCTTTCTTT. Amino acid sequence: CASSSQAANTEAFF.

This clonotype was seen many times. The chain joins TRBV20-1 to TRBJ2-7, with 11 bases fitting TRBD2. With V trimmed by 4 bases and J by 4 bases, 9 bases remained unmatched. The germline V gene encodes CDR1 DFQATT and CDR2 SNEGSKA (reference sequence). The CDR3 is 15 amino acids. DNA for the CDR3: TGCAGTGCTACTACTAGCGGGAGTGGGGCTTACGAGCAGTACTTC. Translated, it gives CSATTSGSGAYEQYF.

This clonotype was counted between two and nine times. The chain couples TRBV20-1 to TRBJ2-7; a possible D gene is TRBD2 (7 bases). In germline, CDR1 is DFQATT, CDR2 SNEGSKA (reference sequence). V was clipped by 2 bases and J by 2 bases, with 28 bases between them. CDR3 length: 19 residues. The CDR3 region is CSARYMSGGAGPKAYEQYF. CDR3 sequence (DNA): TGCAGTGCTAGATACATGTCGGGGGGCGCGGGCCCAAAGGCCTACGAGCAGTACTTC.

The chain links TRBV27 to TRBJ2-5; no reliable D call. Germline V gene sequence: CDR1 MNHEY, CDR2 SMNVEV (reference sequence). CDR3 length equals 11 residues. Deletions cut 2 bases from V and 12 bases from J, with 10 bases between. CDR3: CASSLGSAKYF. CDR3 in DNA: TGTGCCAGCAGTTTAGGCAGCGCGAAGTACTTC.

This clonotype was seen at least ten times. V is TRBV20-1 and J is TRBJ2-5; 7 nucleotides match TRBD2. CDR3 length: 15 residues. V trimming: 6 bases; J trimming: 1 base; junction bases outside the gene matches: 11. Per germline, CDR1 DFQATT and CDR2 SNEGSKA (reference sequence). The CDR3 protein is CSANRASGRQETQYF. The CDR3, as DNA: TGCAGTGCCAATAGGGCTAGCGGACGCCAAGAGACCCAGTACTTC.

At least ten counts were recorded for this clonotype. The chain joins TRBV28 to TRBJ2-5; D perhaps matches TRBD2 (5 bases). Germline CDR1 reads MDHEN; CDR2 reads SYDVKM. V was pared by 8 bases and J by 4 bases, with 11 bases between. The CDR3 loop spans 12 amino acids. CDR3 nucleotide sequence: TGTGCCAGCTCGACCGGGGTAGAGACCCAGTACTTC. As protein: CASSTGVETQYF.

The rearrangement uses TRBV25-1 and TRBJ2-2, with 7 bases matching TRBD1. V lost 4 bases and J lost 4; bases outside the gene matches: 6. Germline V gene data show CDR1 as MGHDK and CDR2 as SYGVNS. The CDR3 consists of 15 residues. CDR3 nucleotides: TGTGCCAGCAGTGTACAACAGGGGACCACCGGGGAGCTGTTTTTT. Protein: CASSVQQGTTGELFF.

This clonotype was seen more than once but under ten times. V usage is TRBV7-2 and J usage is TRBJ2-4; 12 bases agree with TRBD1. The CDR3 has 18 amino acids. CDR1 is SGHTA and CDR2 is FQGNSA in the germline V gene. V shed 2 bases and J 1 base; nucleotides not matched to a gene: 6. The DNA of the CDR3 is TGTGCCAGCAGCTTAAGGGACAGGGGGCCAGGGGCCAAAAACATTCAGTACTTC. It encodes CASSLRDRGPGAKNIQYF.

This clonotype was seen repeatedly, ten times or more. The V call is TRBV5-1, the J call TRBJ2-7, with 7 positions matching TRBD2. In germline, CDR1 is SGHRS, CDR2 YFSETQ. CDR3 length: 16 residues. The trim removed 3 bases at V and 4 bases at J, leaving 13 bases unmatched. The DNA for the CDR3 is TGCGCCAGCAGCTACGGCGGGAGTAGTTCCTCGTACGAGCAGTACTTC. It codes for CASSYGGSSSSYEQYF.

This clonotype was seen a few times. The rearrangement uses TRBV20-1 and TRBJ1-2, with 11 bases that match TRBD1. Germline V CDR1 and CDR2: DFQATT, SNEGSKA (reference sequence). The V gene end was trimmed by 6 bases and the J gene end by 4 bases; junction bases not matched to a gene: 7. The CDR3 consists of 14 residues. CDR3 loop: CSATGTGGTYGYTF. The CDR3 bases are TGCAGTGCCACCGGGACAGGGGGTACCTATGGCTACACCTTC.

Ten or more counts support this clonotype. The CDR3 reads CASRFASGMYNEQFF. The CDR3 DNA is TGTGCCAGCCGGTTTGCTAGCGGGATGTACAATGAGCAGTTCTTC. The chain recombines TRBV3-1 with TRBJ2-1; 9 bases agree with TRBD2. The J segment lost 4 bases and the V segment lost 8 bases, leaving 9 bases of the junction unmatched. The CDR3 loop spans 15 amino acids. Germline CDR1 and CDR2: LGHDT and YNNKEL (reference sequence).

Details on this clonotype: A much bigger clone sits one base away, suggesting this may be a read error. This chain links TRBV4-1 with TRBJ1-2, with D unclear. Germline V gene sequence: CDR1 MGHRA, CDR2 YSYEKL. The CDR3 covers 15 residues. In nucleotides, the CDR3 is TGCGCCAGCAGCCCTCGAGGGCTACAGTTGTATGGCCACACCTTC. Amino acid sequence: CASSPRGLQLYGHTF.